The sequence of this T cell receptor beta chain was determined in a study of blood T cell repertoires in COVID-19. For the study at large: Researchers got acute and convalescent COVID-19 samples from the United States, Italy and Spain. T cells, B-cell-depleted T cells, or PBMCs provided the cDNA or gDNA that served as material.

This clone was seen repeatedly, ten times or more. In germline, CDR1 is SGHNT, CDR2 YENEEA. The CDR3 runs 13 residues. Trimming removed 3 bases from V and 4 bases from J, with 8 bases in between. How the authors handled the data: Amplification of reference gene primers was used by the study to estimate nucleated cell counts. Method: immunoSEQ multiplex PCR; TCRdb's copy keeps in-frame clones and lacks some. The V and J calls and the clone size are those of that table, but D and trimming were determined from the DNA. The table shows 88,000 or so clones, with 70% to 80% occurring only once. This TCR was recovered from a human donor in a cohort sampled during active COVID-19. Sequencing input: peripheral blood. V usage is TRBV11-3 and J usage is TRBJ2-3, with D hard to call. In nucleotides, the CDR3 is TGTGCCAGCAGCTTGACTCTAGCAGATACGCAGTATTTT. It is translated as CASSLTLADTQYF. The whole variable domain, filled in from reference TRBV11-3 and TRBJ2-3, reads EAGVVQSPRYKIIEKKQPVAFWCNPISGHNTLYWYLQNLGQGPELLIRYENEEAVDDSQLPKDRFSAERLKGVDSTLKIQPAELGDSAVYLCASSLTLADTQYFGPGTRLTVL.